This T cell receptor beta chain was obtained from a study of response to subunit inactivated influenza vaccine. This clonotype was counted between two and nine times. The CDR3 is 11 residues long. Trimming removed 4 bases at V and 1 base at J, with 2 bases between. The V gene's germline CDR1 is ENHRY and CDR2 SYGVKD. MiXCR, applied by TCRdb to the RT-PCR reads, yields one record per CDR3 protein. The repertoire has around 570,000 distinct CDR3 sequences, 11% of them found once; the top ten carry approximately 9.9%. These data are also associated with another study on T cells expressing NK-cell markers. That publication notes: 5'RACE template switching with UMIs produced the TCR beta cDNA. In sorted CD3+CD56+NKG2C+, CD3+CD56+NKG2C- and CD3+CD56-NKG2C+ T cells, TCR beta repertoires were obtained. The eight sequenced donors comprised seven who were HCMV-seropositive and one who was seronegative. In several donors, dominant CD3+CD56+NKG2C+ clonotypes ranked among the top 10 CD8+ clonotypes. Similarly, these clonotypes led the CD3+CD56-NKG2C+ fraction as well in a handful of donors.

The TCR originated in a man in his forties or fifties who received an inactivated influenza vaccine. The chain couples TRBV10-3 to TRBJ2-7, with no clear D. Sequenced here: PBMCs from blood, sampled on the day of vaccination. Here the CDR3 DNA reads TGTGCCATCAGTGCATCCTACGAGCAGTACTTC. Protein sequence: CAISASYEQYF.